The 12 T cell receptor beta chains below were found in one sample sequenced in a study of blood T cell repertoires in COVID-19. Repertoires were generated with immunoSEQ multiplex PCR, while TCRdb's copy carries only in-frame clones and drops some. The repertoire holds fewer than 350,000 clones, with 86% as singletons. The sequenced sample was peripheral blood. The receptors originated from a woman aged 25 to 45 with COVID-19, enrolled during active disease.

CDR3 region: CASSLAGAGNTIYF. In nucleotides, the CDR3 is TGTGCCAGCAGCTTGGCGGGGGCTGGAAACACCATATATTTT. The chain is built from TRBV5-6 and TRBJ1-3, with a possible D match to TRBD1 (5 bases). CDR1 and CDR2 from the germline V gene are SGHDT and YYEEEE. V was clipped by 0 bases and J by 2 bases, with 6 bases between them. CDR3 length: 14 amino acids.

The chain couples TRBV2 to TRBJ1-2; no firm D call. Germline V CDR1 and CDR2: SNHLY, FYNNEI. CDR3 size: 13 residues. V lost 2 bases and J 8 bases, leaving 12 bases between the germline ends. The CDR3 region is CASSETLTKGYTF. CDR3 nucleotide sequence: TGTGCCAGCAGTGAAACTCTTACGAAGGGCTACACCTTC.

In its sample, this clone was seen a few times. The chain recombines TRBV7-9 with TRBJ1-1; D possibly corresponds to TRBD1 (6 bases). The CDR3 is made up of 12 amino acids. CDR1 is SEHNR and CDR2 is FQNEAQ in the germline V gene (reference sequence). V was clipped by 3 bases and J by 11 bases, with 13 bases between them. This CDR3 is CASSFNNRDAFF. The CDR3, as DNA: TGTGCCAGCAGCTTCAACAACAGGGATGCTTTCTTT.

This clone appeared a single time. The chain combines TRBV19 with TRBJ1-2; maybe TRBD1 (6 bases). Germline V gene sequence: CDR1 LNHDA, CDR2 SQIVND (reference sequence). The germline V and J ends were trimmed by 7 bases and 2 bases, with 17 bases remaining between them. This CDR3 has 15 amino acids. DNA of the CDR3: TGTGCCAGTACCACCGGCGGGGGGCTAAACTATGGCTACACCTTC. It translates to CASTTGGGLNYGYTF.

The chain recombines TRBV7-9 with TRBJ2-7; TRBD1 matches at 7 bases. The CDR3 is 15 amino acids. J lost 3 bases, V lost 6 bases, and 11 bases had no gene match. Germline CDR1 SEHNR, CDR2 FQNEAQ (reference sequence). CDR3 in amino acids: CASSRDRLTYYEQYF. The DNA for the CDR3 is TGTGCCAGCAGTCGGGACAGATTGACCTACTACGAGCAGTACTTC.

The chain couples TRBV5-5 to TRBJ1-2; D is uncertain. V lost 5 bases, J lost 3 bases, and 8 bases lay in between. CDR3 length equals 12 residues. In germline, CDR1 is SGHKS, CDR2 YYEKEE (reference sequence). Here the CDR3 DNA reads TGTGCCAGCAGTCTGATAGACTATGGCTACACCTTC. Amino acids: CASSLIDYGYTF.

The chain carries TRBV3-1 (or the pseudogene TRBV3-2) and TRBJ2-7; TRBD2 matches at 9 bases. The germline V gene has CDR1 LGHDT and CDR2 YNNKEL (reference sequence). This CDR3 has 17 amino acids. Germline trimming cut 0 bases from V and 3 bases from J; bases unmatched to any gene: 9. The CDR3, as DNA: TGTGCCAGCAGCCAAGATGTAGCTAGCGGGGCCTACTACGAGCAGTACTTC. This codes for CASSQDVASGAYYEQYF.

This rearrangement joins TRBV29-1 to TRBJ1-2; D gene uncertain. With 7 bases removed from V and 4 bases from J, the gap between germline ends came to 16 bases. Germline assignment: CDR1 SQVTM and CDR2 ANQGSEA. The CDR3 has 13 residues. In DNA, the CDR3 is TGCAGCGCACCTCTGGCAGGAGGCTATGGCTACACCTTC. Amino acid sequence: CSAPLAGGYGYTF.

This sequence joins TRBV18 and TRBJ2-2, with D hard to call. Trimming pared 3 bases from V and 0 bases from J, leaving 17 bases between. Germline CDR1 is KGHSH and CDR2 is LQKENI. This CDR3 is 18 amino acids long. The CDR3 reads CASSPVSSGTSNTGELFF. As DNA, the CDR3 is TGTGCCAGCTCACCGGTATCGTCGGGTACCTCGAACACCGGGGAGCTGTTTTTT. Full variable domain (outside the CDR3, taken from reference TRBV18 and TRBJ2-2): NAGVMQNPRHLVRRRGQEARLRCSPMKGHSHVYWYRQLPEEGLKFMVYLQKENIIDESGMPKERFSAEFPKEGPSILRIQQVVRGDSAAYFCASSPVSSGTSNTGELFFGEGSRLTVL.

The J gene is TRBJ1-6, the V gene TRBV11-2; tentative D call: TRBD1 (6 bases). CDR1 and CDR2 (germline): SGHAT, FQNNGV. V gave up 5 bases and J gave up 13 bases, with 33 bases separating them. CDR3 length equals 19 residues. CDR3 in DNA: TGTGCCAGCAGCGCTCTTTGGGGGCGGTTGACCCGCTCACCCCCGCCCCTCCACTTT. Translated: CASSALWGRLTRSPPPLHF.

The chain joins TRBV12-3 or TRBV12-4 to TRBJ2-1; the D gene is possibly TRBD2 (6 bases). The V and J ends lost 8 bases and 3 bases respectively, with 11 bases between them. CDR3 length: 13 residues. CDR3: CASHSGFYNEQFF. The CDR3 DNA sequence: TGTGCCAGCCATAGCGGTTTCTACAATGAGCAGTTCTTC.

In its sample, this clone was seen once. CDR3 DNA: TGTGCCAGCAGTTTCGGGGGGCCCGCTAACTATGGCTACACCTTC. Its protein product is CASSFGGPANYGYTF. J is TRBJ1-2 and V is TRBV28; D possibly corresponds to TRBD1 (6 bases). With 3 bases removed from V and 0 bases from J, the gap between germline ends came to 11 bases. Germline V gene lookup returns CDR1 MDHEN and CDR2 SYDVKM. The CDR3 has 15 residues.